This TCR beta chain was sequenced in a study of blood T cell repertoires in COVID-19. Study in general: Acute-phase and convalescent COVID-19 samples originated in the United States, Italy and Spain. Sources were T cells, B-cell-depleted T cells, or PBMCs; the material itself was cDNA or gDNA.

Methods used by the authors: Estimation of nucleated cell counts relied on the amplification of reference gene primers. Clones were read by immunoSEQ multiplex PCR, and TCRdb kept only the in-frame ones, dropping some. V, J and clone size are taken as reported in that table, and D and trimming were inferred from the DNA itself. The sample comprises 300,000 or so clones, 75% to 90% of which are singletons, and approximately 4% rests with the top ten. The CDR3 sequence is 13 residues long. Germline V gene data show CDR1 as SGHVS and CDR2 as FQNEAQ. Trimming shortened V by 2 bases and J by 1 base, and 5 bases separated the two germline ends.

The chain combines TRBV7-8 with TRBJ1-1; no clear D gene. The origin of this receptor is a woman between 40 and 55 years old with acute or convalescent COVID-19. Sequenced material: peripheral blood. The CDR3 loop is CASSLRQNTEAFF. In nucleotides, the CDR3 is TGTGCCAGCAGCTTAAGACAGAACACTGAAGCTTTCTTT.